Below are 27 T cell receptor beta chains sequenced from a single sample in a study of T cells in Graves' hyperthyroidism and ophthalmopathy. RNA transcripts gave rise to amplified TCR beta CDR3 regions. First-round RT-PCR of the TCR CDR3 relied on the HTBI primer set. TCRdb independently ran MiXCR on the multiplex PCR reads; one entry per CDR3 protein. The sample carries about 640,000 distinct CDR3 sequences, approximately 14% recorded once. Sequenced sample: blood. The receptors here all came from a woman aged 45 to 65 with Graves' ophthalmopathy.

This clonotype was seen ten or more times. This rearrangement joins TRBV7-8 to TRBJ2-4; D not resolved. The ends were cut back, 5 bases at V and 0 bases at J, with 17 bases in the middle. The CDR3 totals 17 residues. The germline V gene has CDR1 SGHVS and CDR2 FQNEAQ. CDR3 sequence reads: CASSPRGLAEAKNIQYF. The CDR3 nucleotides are TGTGCCAGCAGCCCCCGCGGTTTGGCAGAAGCCAAAAACATTCAGTACTTC.

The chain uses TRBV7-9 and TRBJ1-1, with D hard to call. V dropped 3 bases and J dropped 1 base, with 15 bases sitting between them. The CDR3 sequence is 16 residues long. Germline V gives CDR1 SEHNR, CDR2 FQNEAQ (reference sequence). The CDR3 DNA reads TGTGCCAGCAGCTTGGCCCCACAGATACGGAACACTGAAGCTTTCTTT. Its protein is CASSLAPQIRNTEAFF.

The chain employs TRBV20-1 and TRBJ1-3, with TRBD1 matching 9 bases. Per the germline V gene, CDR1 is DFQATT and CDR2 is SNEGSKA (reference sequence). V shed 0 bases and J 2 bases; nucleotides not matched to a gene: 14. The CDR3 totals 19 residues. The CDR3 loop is CSARDRGQGSFWAGNTIYF. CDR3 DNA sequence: TGCAGTGCTAGAGATAGAGGACAGGGGAGTTTCTGGGCTGGAAACACCATATATTTT.

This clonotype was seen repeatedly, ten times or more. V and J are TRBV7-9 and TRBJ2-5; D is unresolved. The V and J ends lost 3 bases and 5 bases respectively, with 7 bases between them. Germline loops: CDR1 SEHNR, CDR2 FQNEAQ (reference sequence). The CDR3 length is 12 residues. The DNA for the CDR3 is TGTGCCAGCAGCTTGGGGTCGGAGACCCAGTACTTC. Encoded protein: CASSLGSETQYF.

The CDR3 DNA follows: TGTGCCAGCAGTTTATCATGGGGGGATGATGGCTACACCTTC. Its protein is CASSLSWGDDGYTF. The rearrangement links TRBV27 to TRBJ1-2; maybe TRBD1 (5 bases). Germline-derived CDR1 and CDR2 are MNHEY and SMNVEV (reference sequence). V was shortened by 0 bases and J by 6 bases, with 11 bases between the two germline ends. The CDR3 is 14 amino acids.

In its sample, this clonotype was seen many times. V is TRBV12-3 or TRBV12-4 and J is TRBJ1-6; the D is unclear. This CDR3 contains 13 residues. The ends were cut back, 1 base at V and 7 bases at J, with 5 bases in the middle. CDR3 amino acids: CASSLGMNSPLHF. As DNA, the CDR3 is TGTGCCAGCAGTTTAGGGATGAATTCACCCCTCCACTTT.

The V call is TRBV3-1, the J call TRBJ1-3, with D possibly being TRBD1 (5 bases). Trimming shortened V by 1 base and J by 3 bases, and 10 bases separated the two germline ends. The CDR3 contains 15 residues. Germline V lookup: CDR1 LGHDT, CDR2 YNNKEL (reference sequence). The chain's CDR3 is CASSQGIRDGNTIYF. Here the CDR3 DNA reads TGTGCCAGCAGCCAAGGTATCAGGGATGGAAACACCATATATTTT.

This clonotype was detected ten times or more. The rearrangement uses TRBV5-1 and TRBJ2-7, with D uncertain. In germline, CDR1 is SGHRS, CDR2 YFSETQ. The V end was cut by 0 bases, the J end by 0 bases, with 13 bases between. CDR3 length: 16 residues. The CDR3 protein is CASSLDGGPISYEQYF. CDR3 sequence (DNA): TGCGCCAGCAGCTTGGACGGCGGACCGATCTCCTACGAGCAGTACTTC.

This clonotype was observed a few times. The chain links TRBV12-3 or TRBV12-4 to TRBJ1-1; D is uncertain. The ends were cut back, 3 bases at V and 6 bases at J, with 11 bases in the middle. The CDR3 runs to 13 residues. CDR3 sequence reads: CASSLGGDAEAFF. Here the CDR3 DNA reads TGTGCCAGCAGTTTGGGTGGAGACGCTGAAGCTTTCTTT.

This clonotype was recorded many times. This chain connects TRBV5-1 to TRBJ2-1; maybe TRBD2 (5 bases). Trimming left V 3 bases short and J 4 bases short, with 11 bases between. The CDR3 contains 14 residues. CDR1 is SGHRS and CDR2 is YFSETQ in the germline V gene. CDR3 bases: TGCGCCAGCAGCTCGACGGACTTTTACAATGAGCAGTTCTTC. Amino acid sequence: CASSSTDFYNEQFF.

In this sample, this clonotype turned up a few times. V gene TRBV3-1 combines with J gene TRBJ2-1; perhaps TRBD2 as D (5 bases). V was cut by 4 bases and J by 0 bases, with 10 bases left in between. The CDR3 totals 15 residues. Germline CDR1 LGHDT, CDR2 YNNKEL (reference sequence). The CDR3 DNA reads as TGTGCCAGCAGCCTAGACTATAGCTCCTACAATGAGCAGTTCTTC. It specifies CASSLDYSSYNEQFF.

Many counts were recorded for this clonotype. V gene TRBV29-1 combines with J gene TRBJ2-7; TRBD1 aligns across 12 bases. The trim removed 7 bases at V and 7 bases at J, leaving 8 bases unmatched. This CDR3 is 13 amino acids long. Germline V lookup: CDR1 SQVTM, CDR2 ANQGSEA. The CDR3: CSAGTGGRWEQYF. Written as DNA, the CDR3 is TGCAGCGCCGGGACAGGGGGCCGATGGGAGCAGTACTTC.

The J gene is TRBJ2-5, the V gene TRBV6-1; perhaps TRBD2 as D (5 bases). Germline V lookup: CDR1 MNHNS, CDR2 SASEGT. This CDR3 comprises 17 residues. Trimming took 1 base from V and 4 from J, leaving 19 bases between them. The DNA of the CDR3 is TGTGCCAGCAGTGAAGAGTCCTCACTAGTTAGGGTAGAGACCCAGTACTTC. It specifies CASSEESSLVRVETQYF.

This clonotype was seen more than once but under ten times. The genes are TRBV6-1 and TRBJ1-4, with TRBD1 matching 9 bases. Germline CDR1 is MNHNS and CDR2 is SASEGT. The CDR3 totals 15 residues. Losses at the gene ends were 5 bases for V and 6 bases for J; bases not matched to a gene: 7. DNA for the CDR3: TGTGCCAGCAGTTCCGGGACAGGGTTGCATGAAAAACTGTTTTTT. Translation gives CASSSGTGLHEKLFF.

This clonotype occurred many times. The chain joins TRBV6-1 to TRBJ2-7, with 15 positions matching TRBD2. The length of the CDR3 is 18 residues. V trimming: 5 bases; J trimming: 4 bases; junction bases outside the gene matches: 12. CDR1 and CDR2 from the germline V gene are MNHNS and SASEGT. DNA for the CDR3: TGTGCCAGCAGTCCCCATATACTTGGGACTAGCGGGAGGTACGAGCAGTACTTC. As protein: CASSPHILGTSGRYEQYF.

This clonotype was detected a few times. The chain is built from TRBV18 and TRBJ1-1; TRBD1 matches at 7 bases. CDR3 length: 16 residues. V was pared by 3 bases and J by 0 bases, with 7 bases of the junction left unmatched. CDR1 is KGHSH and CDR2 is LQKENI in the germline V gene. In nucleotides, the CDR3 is TGTGCCAGCTCACCTTACGCCGGGACAGTGAACACTGAAGCTTTCTTT. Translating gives CASSPYAGTVNTEAFF.

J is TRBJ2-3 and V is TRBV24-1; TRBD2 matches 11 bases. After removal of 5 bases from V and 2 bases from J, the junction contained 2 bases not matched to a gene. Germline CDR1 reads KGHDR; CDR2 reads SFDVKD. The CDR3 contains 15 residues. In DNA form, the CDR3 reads TGTGCCACCAGTGGACTAGCGGGGCCCACAGATACGCAGTATTTT. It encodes CATSGLAGPTDTQYF.

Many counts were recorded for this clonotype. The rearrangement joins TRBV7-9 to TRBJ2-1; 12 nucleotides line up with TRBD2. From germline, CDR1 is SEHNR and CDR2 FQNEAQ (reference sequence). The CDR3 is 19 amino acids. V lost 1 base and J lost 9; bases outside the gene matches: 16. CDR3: CASSLDPGLAGLGEREQFF. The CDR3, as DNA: TGTGCCAGCAGCTTAGACCCGGGACTAGCGGGCTTGGGGGAGCGTGAGCAGTTCTTC.

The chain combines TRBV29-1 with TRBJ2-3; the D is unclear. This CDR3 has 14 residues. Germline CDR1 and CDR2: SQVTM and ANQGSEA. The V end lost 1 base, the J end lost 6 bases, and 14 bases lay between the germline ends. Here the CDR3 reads CSVEGSLVLDTQYF. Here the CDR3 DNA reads TGCAGCGTTGAAGGGAGTCTGGTCTTGGATACGCAGTATTTT.

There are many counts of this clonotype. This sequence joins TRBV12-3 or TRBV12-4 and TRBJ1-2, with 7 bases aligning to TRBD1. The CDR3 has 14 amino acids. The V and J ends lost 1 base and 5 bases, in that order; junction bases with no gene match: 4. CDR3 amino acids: CASSLDRGTYGYTF. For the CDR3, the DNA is TGTGCCAGCAGTTTAGACAGGGGAACTTATGGCTACACCTTC.

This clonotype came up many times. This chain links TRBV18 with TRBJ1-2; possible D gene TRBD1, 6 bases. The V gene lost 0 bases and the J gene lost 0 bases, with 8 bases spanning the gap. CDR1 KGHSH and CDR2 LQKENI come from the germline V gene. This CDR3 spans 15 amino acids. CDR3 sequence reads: CASSPPGGTNYGYTF. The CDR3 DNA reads TGTGCCAGCTCACCACCGGGGGGCACTAACTATGGCTACACCTTC.

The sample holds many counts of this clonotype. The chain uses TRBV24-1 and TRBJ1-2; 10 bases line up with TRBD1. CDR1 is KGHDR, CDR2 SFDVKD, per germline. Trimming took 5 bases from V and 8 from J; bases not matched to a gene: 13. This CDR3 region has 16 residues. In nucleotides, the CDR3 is TGTGCCACCAGTGTTCCAAGGGACAGGGGCGAACAAGGCTACACCTTC. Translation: CATSVPRDRGEQGYTF.

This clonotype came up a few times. CDR3 loop: CASSLTSGHSYEQYF. The CDR3 DNA is TGCGCCAGCAGCCTGACTAGCGGGCACTCCTACGAGCAGTACTTC. The chain is built from TRBV5-1 and TRBJ2-7; the match to TRBD2 covers 10 bases. In germline, CDR1 is SGHRS, CDR2 YFSETQ. This CDR3 region has 15 residues. The V gene end was trimmed by 4 bases and the J gene end by 0 bases; junction bases not matched to a gene: 4.

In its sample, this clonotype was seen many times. CDR3 protein: CASSGLKNTEAFF. The DNA of the CDR3 is TGTGCCAGCAGTGGACTTAAGAACACTGAAGCTTTCTTT. The genes are TRBV2 and TRBJ1-1; D gene uncertain. Trimming removed 4 bases from V and 1 base from J, with 7 bases in between. This CDR3 spans 13 amino acids. Germline V gene data show CDR1 as SNHLY and CDR2 as FYNNEI.

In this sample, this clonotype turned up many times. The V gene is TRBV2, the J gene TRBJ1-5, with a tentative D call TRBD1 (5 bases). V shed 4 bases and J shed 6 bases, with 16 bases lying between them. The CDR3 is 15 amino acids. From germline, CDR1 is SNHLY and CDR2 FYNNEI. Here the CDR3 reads CASSVVGAGGQPQHF. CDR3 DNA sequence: TGTGCCAGCAGTGTGGTAGGGGCCGGGGGTCAGCCCCAGCATTTT.

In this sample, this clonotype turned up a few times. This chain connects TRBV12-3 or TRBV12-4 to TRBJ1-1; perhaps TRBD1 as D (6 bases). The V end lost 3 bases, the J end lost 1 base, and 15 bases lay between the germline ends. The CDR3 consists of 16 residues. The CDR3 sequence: CASSFAGGGKNTEAFF. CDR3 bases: TGTGCCAGCAGTTTCGCAGGAGGGGGGAAGAACACTGAAGCTTTCTTT.

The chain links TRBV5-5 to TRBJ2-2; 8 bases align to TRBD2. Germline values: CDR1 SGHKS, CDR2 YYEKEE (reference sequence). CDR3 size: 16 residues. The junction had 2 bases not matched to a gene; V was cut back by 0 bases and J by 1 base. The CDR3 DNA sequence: TGTGCCAGCAGCTTGGACCTAGCGGGGAACACCGGGGAGCTGTTTTTT. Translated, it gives CASSLDLAGNTGELFF.